The 32 T cell receptor beta chains below all came from one sample that was sequenced in a study of blood T cells in healthy people across ages. Through a sample-barcoded 5' primer and a J-beta primer mix, a second PCR was run for roughly 7 to 12 cycles. TCRdb redid the calling of the 5' RACE reads with MiXCR, one entry per CDR3 protein. This sample yields approximately 900,000 distinct CDR3 sequences, of which 25% to 35% are seen a single time; about a tenth belongs to the top ten. This same sample was also taken into another study, of T cells of mothers and their children.

The sample consisted of blood. All receptors come from a middle-aged woman in good health.

This chain uses TRBV3-1 with TRBJ2-7; 7 bases agree with TRBD1. V lost 6 bases and J lost 0; bases outside the gene matches: 8. Per the germline V gene, CDR1 is LGHDT and CDR2 is YNNKEL (reference sequence). The CDR3 length is 15 residues. CDR3 in DNA: TGTGCCAGCAGAGGACAGGAGGTCCTCTCCTACGAGCAGTACTTC. Translation: CASRGQEVLSYEQYF.

This sequence joins TRBV20-1 and TRBJ2-3; possibly TRBD2 for D (5 bases). The CDR3 has 15 amino acids. The germline V and J ends were trimmed by 0 bases and 0 bases, with 10 bases remaining between them. Germline V gives CDR1 DFQATT, CDR2 SNEGSKA (reference sequence). Written as DNA, the CDR3 is TGCAGTGCTAGAGACTGGGCGGGCAGCACAGATACGCAGTATTTT. Translated: CSARDWAGSTDTQYF.

This clonotype has a single count. This chain links TRBV5-1 with TRBJ1-2; 7 bases match TRBD1. V lost 4 bases to trimming and J lost 1 base; unmatched junction nucleotides: 7. Germline lookup yields CDR1 SGHRS and CDR2 YFSETQ. The CDR3 is 15 amino acids. CDR3 region: CASSTGTAVNYGYTF. CDR3 DNA sequence: TGCGCCAGCAGCACTGGGACAGCCGTTAACTATGGCTACACCTTC.

The chain links TRBV28 to TRBJ1-5, with D uncertain. The V gene's germline CDR1 is MDHEN and CDR2 SYDVKM. The CDR3 contains 14 residues. V dropped 3 bases and J dropped 2 bases, with 8 bases sitting between them. CDR3 residues: CASSLIPGNQPQHF. The CDR3 nucleotides read TGTGCCAGCAGTTTGATTCCGGGCAATCAGCCCCAGCATTTT.

This clonotype appeared a few times. The V gene is TRBV20-1, the J gene TRBJ2-1; possibly TRBD1 for D (6 bases). V lost 0 bases and J lost 1, with 13 bases in between. Germline assignment: CDR1 DFQATT and CDR2 SNEGSKA (reference sequence). The CDR3 sequence is 16 residues long. The CDR3 protein is CSARESRGLSYNEQFF. The CDR3 DNA is TGCAGTGCTAGAGAGTCCAGGGGTCTTTCCTACAATGAGCAGTTCTTC.

This chain connects TRBV20-1 to TRBJ1-2, with a weak D call TRBD1 (6 bases). The length of the CDR3 is 12 residues. CDR1 is DFQATT and CDR2 is SNEGSKA in the germline V gene (reference sequence). The CDR3 here is CSAAGDPYGYTF. The CDR3 nucleotides are TGCAGCGCCGCAGGGGACCCCTATGGCTACACCTTC.

This clonotype was seen at least ten times. V and J are TRBV7-3 and TRBJ2-4; D may be TRBD2 (6 bases). Germline-derived CDR1 and CDR2 are SGHTA and FQGTGA. There are 14 residues in the CDR3. V shed 2 bases and J shed 9 bases, with 14 bases lying between them. CDR3 sequence reads: CASSLSGGFGIQYF. DNA of the CDR3: TGTGCCAGCAGCTTATCAGGAGGGTTTGGCATTCAGTACTTC. Full variable domain (missing parts from reference TRBV7-3 and TRBJ2-4): GAGVSQTPSNKVTEKGKYVELRCDPISGHTALYWYRQSLGQGPEFLIYFQGTGAADDSGLPNDRFFAVRPEGSVSTLKIQRTERGDSAVYLCASSLSGGFGIQYFGAGTRLSVL.

This clonotype has a count of ten or more. The chain combines TRBV9 with TRBJ1-2; possible D gene TRBD1, 6 bases. Germline V gene data show CDR1 as SGDLS and CDR2 as YYNGEE. The CDR3 extends over 15 amino acids. Trimming cost V 3 bases and J 0 bases, with 12 bases left between them. The CDR3 DNA sequence: TGTGCCAGCAGCGCCCGCCAGGGGACTAACTATGGCTACACCTTC. Translating gives CASSARQGTNYGYTF.

V and J are TRBV7-9 and TRBJ2-2, with a possible D match to TRBD2 (5 bases). With 4 bases removed from V and 3 bases from J, the gap between germline ends came to 12 bases. The CDR3 is 15 amino acids. Germline V gives CDR1 SEHNR, CDR2 FQNEAQ (reference sequence). DNA of the CDR3: TGTGCCAGCAGCTCCTGGGAGTTGGACACCGGGGAGCTGTTTTTT. This sequence encodes CASSSWELDTGELFF.

This chain joins TRBV21-1 and TRBJ1-2; TRBD1, the table's D call, was not compared with the DNA. TRBV21-1 is reported as a pseudogene. The CDR3 covers 15 residues. The CDR3 DNA follows: TGTGCCAGCAGCAAAAGGCCCGACCCGGGACCAAGCTACACCTTC. This gives the protein CASSKRPDPGPSYTF.

This sequence joins TRBV21-1 and TRBJ2-3; the table's D call TRBD2 went unverified against the DNA. TRBV21-1 is a recognized pseudogene. The CDR3 has 18 amino acids. CDR3 sequence: CASSNGRELAGGRDTQYF. The DNA for the CDR3 is TGTGCCAGCAGCAATGGTCGTGAGTTAGCGGGGGGGCGCGATACGCAGTATTTT.

In this sample, this clonotype turned up a few times. The genes are TRBV9 and TRBJ1-1, with D perhaps TRBD1 (6 bases). The CDR3 has 13 residues. Germline V lookup: CDR1 SGDLS, CDR2 YYNGEE. V gave up 4 bases and J gave up 7 bases, with 14 bases separating them. CDR3 DNA sequence: TGTGCCAGCAGCCACGGACAGACCAATGAAGCTTTCTTT. It yields the protein CASSHGQTNEAFF.

In its sample, this clonotype was seen a few times. The gene calls are TRBV28 and TRBJ1-1; 7 nucleotides agree with TRBD1. There are 13 residues in the CDR3. CDR1 and CDR2 from the germline V gene are MDHEN and SYDVKM. V was clipped by 5 bases and J by 6 bases; unmatched bases: 6. The CDR3 region is CASSPYRGAEAFF. CDR3 sequence (DNA): TGTGCCAGCAGTCCATACAGGGGCGCTGAAGCTTTCTTT.

The table lists this clonotype with many counts. The rearrangement joins TRBV28 to TRBJ1-2, with TRBD1 identical over 8 bases. The CDR3 covers 13 residues. The trim removed 10 bases at V and 3 bases at J, leaving 7 bases unmatched. Germline-derived CDR1 and CDR2 are MDHEN and SYDVKM. The CDR3 nucleotides are TGTGCCACCAGACAGGGGACCCACTATGGCTACACCTTC. Translation: CATRQGTHYGYTF.

V usage is TRBV24-1 and J usage is TRBJ2-1; TRBD1 matches at 7 bases. This CDR3 contains 15 residues. Unmatched junction bases numbered 13, after V lost 7 bases and J lost 8 bases. From germline, CDR1 is KGHDR and CDR2 SFDVKD. CDR3 residues: CATRKGQLNSDEQFF. DNA for the CDR3: TGTGCCACCAGAAAGGGACAGCTCAATAGCGATGAGCAGTTCTTC.

The chain links TRBV9 to TRBJ1-1; D unresolved. The germline V gene encodes CDR1 SGDLS and CDR2 YYNGEE. Deletions cut 0 bases from V and 0 bases from J, with 6 bases between. The CDR3 length is 14 residues. This chain's CDR3 is CASSVGHMNTEAFF. The CDR3 DNA reads as TGTGCCAGCAGCGTAGGGCATATGAACACTGAAGCTTTCTTT.

Of note for this clonotype: A much bigger clone sits one base away, suggesting this may be a read error. CDR3 amino acids: CAISESERTYEQYF. The CDR3 nucleotides are TGTGCCATCAGTGAGTCGGAACGAACGTACGAGCAGTACTTC. J is TRBJ2-4 and V is TRBV10-3; D is unclear. The end of the DNA fits TRBJ2-7 better, so the J call may be wrong. The CDR3 consists of 14 residues. Germline assignment: CDR1 ENHRY and CDR2 SYGVKD.

V usage is TRBV6-2 or TRBV6-3 and J usage is TRBJ1-1; 7 bases line up with TRBD1. The CDR3 contains 16 residues. Germline V gene data show CDR1 as MNHEY and CDR2 as SVGEGT. Trimming took 0 bases from V and 3 from J; bases not matched to a gene: 7. The CDR3 spells CASSYSTGVFYTEAFF. CDR3 sequence (DNA): TGTGCCAGCAGTTACTCCACAGGGGTTTTTTACACTGAAGCTTTCTTT.

DNA of the CDR3: TGTGCCAGCAGTTCGAAGACAGGCTCAGTTTCACCCCTCCACTTT. Translated: CASSSKTGSVSPLHF. V gene TRBV6-6 combines with J gene TRBJ1-6; D possibly corresponds to TRBD1 (6 bases). In germline, CDR1 is MNHNY, CDR2 SVGAGI (reference sequence). V lost 4 bases to trimming and J lost 9 bases, with 16 bases between them. The CDR3 length is 15 residues.

This clonotype was recorded many times. The chain carries TRBV11-1 and TRBJ2-5; D may correspond to TRBD1 or TRBD2 (6 bases each). The CDR3 sequence is 16 residues long. Germline CDR1 is SGHAT and CDR2 is FQDESV (reference sequence). V gave up 5 bases and J gave up 5 bases, with 21 bases separating them. The CDR3 loop is CASSPGGPGAGETQYF. The CDR3 DNA reads TGTGCCAGCAGCCCCGGGGGCCCCGGTGCAGGGGAGACCCAGTACTTC.

This clonotype was detected a few times. At one of its ends the junction is not consistent with the germline gene, which may arise from a read error. The chain couples TRBV18 to TRBJ1-2; TRBD1 might be the D (5 bases). Germline V gene sequence: CDR1 KGHSH, CDR2 LQKENI. This CDR3 comprises 14 residues. CDR3 nucleotide sequence: TGTGCCGGCTCACCGCCGGGGACCCCCTATGGCTACACCTTC. Its translation: CAGSPPGTPYGYTF.

In the case of this clonotype: Compared with germline, one end of the junction differs, possibly owing to a read error. The V and J genes are TRBV7-9 and TRBJ2-4; 10 bases fit TRBD2. The J call may be in error: the DNA end matches TRBJ2-7 better. Germline V gene data show CDR1 as SEHNR and CDR2 as FQNEAQ (reference sequence). The CDR3 is made up of 17 amino acids. The CDR3 loop is CARSLAKVAGGLYEQYF. Written as DNA, the CDR3 is TGTGCCCGCAGCTTAGCTAAGGTAGCGGGGGGCCTCTACGAGCAGTACTTC.

This clonotype was seen many times. The chain uses TRBV20-1 and TRBJ2-7; D is perhaps TRBD1 (5 bases). Trimming pared 6 bases from V and 2 bases from J, leaving 14 bases between. CDR3 length equals 13 residues. Germline CDR1 DFQATT, CDR2 SNEGSKA (reference sequence). The CDR3 sequence is CSATGRQTYEQYF. DNA for the CDR3: TGCAGTGCCACAGGTCGGCAGACCTACGAGCAGTACTTC.

V gene TRBV18 combines with J gene TRBJ1-2; TRBD1 matches at 8 bases. Trimming took 3 bases from V and 3 from J; bases not matched to a gene: 3. CDR1 and CDR2 (germline): KGHSH, LQKENI. The CDR3 runs to 14 residues. CDR3 in DNA: TGTGCCAGCTCACCGCCGGGACAGGACTATGGCTACACCTTC. Protein product: CASSPPGQDYGYTF.

This clonotype was observed a few times. This chain connects TRBV12-3 or TRBV12-4 to TRBJ1-1; 11 bases map to TRBD1. This CDR3 has 16 amino acids. V lost 5 bases to trimming and J lost 2 bases; unmatched junction nucleotides: 7. CDR3 protein: CASSRDRGKGNTEAFF. In DNA, the CDR3 is TGTGCCAGCAGTCGGGACAGGGGGAAAGGTAACACTGAAGCTTTCTTT.

This clonotype was counted ten times or more. The rearrangement joins TRBV7-9 to TRBJ2-5, with a possible D match to TRBD1 (6 bases). The CDR3 is 15 residues long. V was shortened by 0 bases and J by 7 bases, with 15 bases between the two germline ends. Germline loops: CDR1 SEHNR, CDR2 FQNEAQ (reference sequence). CDR3 sequence reads: CASSLANRVSATQYF. The CDR3 region has the DNA TGTGCCAGCAGCTTAGCGAACAGGGTCTCAGCGACCCAGTACTTC.

The chain recombines TRBV5-1 with TRBJ1-4, with TRBD1 identical over 9 bases. V gave up 0 bases and J gave up 4 bases; unmatched junction bases: 4. Germline assignment: CDR1 SGHRS and CDR2 YFSETQ. The length of the CDR3 is 16 residues. The CDR3 loop reads CASSLVPGQGNEKLFF. The CDR3 nucleotides are TGCGCCAGCAGCTTGGTCCCGGGACAGGGTAATGAAAAACTGTTTTTT.

This clonotype was observed a handful of times. The chain's CDR3 is CSAYTGSFSGNTIYF. DNA of the CDR3: TGCAGCGCCTATACAGGGTCCTTCTCTGGAAACACCATATATTTT. The chain uses TRBV29-1 and TRBJ1-3; D may be TRBD1 (6 bases). V was clipped by 7 bases and J by 0 bases, with 16 bases between them. The CDR3 is 15 residues long. Germline values: CDR1 SQVTM, CDR2 ANQGSEA.

This clonotype showed up just a few times. This chain uses TRBV10-3 with TRBJ1-1; 7 bases agree with TRBD1. Germline CDR1 reads ENHRY; CDR2 reads SYGVKD. The CDR3 loop spans 16 amino acids. J was trimmed by 0 bases and V by 8 bases; bases with no gene match: 12. The CDR3 loop is CAIGSGGLSLNTEAFF. In DNA, the CDR3 is TGTGCCATCGGGTCAGGGGGTTTGAGCCTGAACACTGAAGCTTTCTTT.

The chain employs TRBV20-1 and TRBJ2-5; TRBD2 matches 9 bases. This CDR3 has 17 amino acids. Looked up from germline, CDR1 is DFQATT and CDR2 is SNEGSKA (reference sequence). Losses at the gene ends were 4 bases for V and 3 bases for J; bases not matched to a gene: 15. As DNA, the CDR3 is TGCAGTGCTACCCCCGTTAGCGGGAGACCCGTAGAAGAGACCCAGTACTTC. This codes for CSATPVSGRPVEETQYF.

This clonotype was detected ten times or more. V is TRBV20-1 and J is TRBJ2-3; TRBD1 agrees at 9 bases. V lost 6 bases to trimming and J lost 13 bases; unmatched junction nucleotides: 5. The CDR3 contains 10 residues. CDR1 and CDR2 (germline): DFQATT, SNEGSKA (reference sequence). The CDR3 DNA follows: TGCAGTGCGGGGGACAGGGTAGAGTATTTT. Protein product: CSAGDRVEYF.

The rearrangement uses TRBV7-2 and TRBJ1-2; perhaps TRBD1 as D (6 bases). The CDR3 has 14 amino acids. Germline V lookup: CDR1 SGHTA, CDR2 FQGNSA. Trimming stripped 7 bases from V and 5 bases from J, with 17 bases between. CDR3 in amino acids: CASISEQGQYGYTF. DNA of the CDR3: TGTGCCAGCATCTCTGAGCAGGGGCAATATGGCTACACCTTC.